This T cell receptor (beta chain) was documented in a study of a mutant IDH1 vaccine in newly diagnosed glioma. The study's findings and limits: Among top peripheral T cell clonotypes, changes seemed unrelated to pseudoprogression.

As for this clone: Antigen specificity is unknown.

Germline-derived CDR1 and CDR2 are SGDLS and YYNGEE. This CDR3 has 20 residues. The junction had 18 bases not matched to a gene; V was cut back by 1 base and J by 3 bases. Sample time point: week 11, during vaccination. Every single dose of the vaccine, 300 ug of mutant IDH1 20-mer peptide, came with topical imiquimod. Assay used: immunoSEQ multiplex PCR; TCRdb lists only in-frame clones, some missing. In the table there are 30,000 to 40,000 clones, about four fifths of which are singletons. The V and J genes are TRBV9 and TRBJ2-3; 9 bases align to TRBD2. The clonotype was recovered from a man aged 40-55 years with glioma. Material: PBMCs, obtained from a glioma patient whose treatment included an IDH1 peptide vaccine. CDR3 protein: CASSVQGRQPGLAFTDTQYF. Here the CDR3 DNA reads TGTGCCAGCAGCGTACAAGGACGACAACCGGGACTAGCCTTTACAGATACGCAGTATTTT.